These T cell receptor beta chains were read from a single sample in a study of blood T cells in healthy people across ages. From the 5' RACE reads, TCRdb called clonotypes with MiXCR, one entry per CDR3 protein. The data show 1.4 million to 1.5 million distinct CDR3 sequences, roughly 40% seen once. The source material was blood. These receptors originate from a woman aged 18 to 35 in good health. Both conserved end residues are part of each CDR3. A D gene is named only where the DNA matches it firmly. Size is stated for part of the rows, as once, few or many counts, or as a class when the clone is expanded.

CDR3: CASSYSMVWGTNEKLFF
DNA: TGTGCCAGCAGTTACTCGATGGTCTGGGGAACTAATGAAAAACTGTTTTTT
size: few
D: -
V: TRBV6-5
J: TRBJ1-4

CDR3: CASSLGGGVSIQPQHF
DNA: TGTGCCAGCAGTCTTGGCGGGGGGGTTAGCATTCAGCCCCAGCATTTT
size: once
D: -
V: TRBV12-3/TRBV12-4
J: TRBJ1-5

CDR3: CASSLGPGRSYEQYF
DNA: TGTGCCAGCAGCTTGGGGCCGGGACGGTCCTACGAGCAGTACTTC
size: -
D: -
V: TRBV11-1
J: TRBJ2-7

CDR3: CSARAMGLHEQYF
DNA: TGCAGTGCTAGAGCGATGGGCCTCCACGAGCAGTACTTC
size: -
D: -
V: TRBV20-1
J: TRBJ2-7

CDR3: CSAPFRGLRSENTEAFF
DNA: TGCAGTGCTCCTTTCAGGGGGCTGAGGTCCGAGAACACTGAAGCTTTCTTT
size: -
D: TRBD1
V: TRBV20-1
J: TRBJ1-1

CDR3: CSASVPDINQETQYF
DNA: TGCAGTGCTAGCGTTCCAGATATTAACCAAGAGACCCAGTACTTC
size: -
D: -
V: TRBV20-1
J: TRBJ2-5

CDR3: CASSRGHEYNEQYF
DNA: TGTGCCAGCAGCCGGGGACATGAGTACAATGAGCAGTACTTC
size: -
D: -
V: TRBV7-3
J: TRBJ2-7

CDR3: CAISESTGGSSYNEQFF
DNA: TGTGCCATCAGTGAGTCGACGGGGGGGAGCTCCTACAATGAGCAGTTCTTC
size: few
D: TRBD2
V: TRBV10-3
J: TRBJ2-1

CDR3: CSARSEVDYGYTF
DNA: TGCAGCGCCAGGAGCGAAGTCGACTATGGCTACACCTTC
size: -
D: -
V: TRBV29-1
J: TRBJ1-2

CDR3: CASSQPGTFEQYF
DNA: TGTGCCAGCAGTCAACCCGGGACATTCGAGCAGTACTTC
size: few
D: -
V: TRBV6-1
J: TRBJ2-7

CDR3: CASSPQLVGGPNEQFF
DNA: TGTGCTAGCAGCCCTCAACTAGTGGGGGGGCCTAATGAGCAGTTCTTC
size: -
D: -
V: TRBV12-3/TRBV12-4
J: TRBJ2-1

CDR3: CSAPQFSGYNEQFF
DNA: TGCAGTGCTCCCCAGTTCTCGGGGTACAATGAGCAGTTCTTC
size: once
D: -
V: TRBV20-1
J: TRBJ2-1

CDR3: CASSQLDQFGGYTF
DNA: TGTGCCAGCAGCCAGCTCGATCAGTTCGGTGGCTACACCTTC
size: -
D: -
V: TRBV3-1
J: TRBJ1-2

CDR3: CATQSGRDDADTQYF
DNA: TGTGCCACCCAGAGCGGGAGGGACGACGCAGATACGCAGTATTTT
size: -
D: TRBD2
V: TRBV10-3
J: TRBJ2-3

CDR3: CASSLARAGPQETQYF
DNA: TGTGCCAGCAGCTTAGCCAGGGCCGGGCCCCAAGAGACCCAGTACTTC
size: -
D: -
V: TRBV7-9
J: TRBJ2-5

CDR3: CASSPQPVEGGLGEENIQYF
DNA: TGTGCCAGCAGCCCCCAGCCGGTAGAGGGGGGCTTAGGAGAGGAAAACATTCAGTACTTC
size: -
D: -
V: TRBV9
J: TRBJ2-4

CDR3: CASSPIHSSQETQYF
DNA: TGTGCCAGCAGCCCTATACACAGTTCCCAAGAGACCCAGTACTTC
size: few
D: -
V: TRBV7-3
J: TRBJ2-5

CDR3: CASRGTTTPGYTF
DNA: TGTGCCAGCAGAGGGACGACCACACCCGGCTACACCTTC
size: -
D: -
V: TRBV2
J: TRBJ1-2

CDR3: CASRPGLAGVLAKNIQYF
DNA: TGTGCCAGCAGACCAGGACTAGCGGGGGTCCTAGCCAAAAACATTCAGTACTTC
size: few
D: TRBD2
V: TRBV6-2/TRBV6-3
J: TRBJ2-4

CDR3: CASERPAPSGNTIYF
DNA: TGTGCCAGCGAGAGGCCGGCGCCCTCTGGAAACACCATATATTTT
size: -
D: -
V: TRBV6-1
J: TRBJ1-3

CDR3: CASSPGGTPWEYF
DNA: TGCGCCAGCAGCCCGGGCGGGACTCCGTGGGAGTATTTT
size: few
D: -
V: TRBV5-1
J: TRBJ2-3

CDR3: CSSHKVTGNSPLHF
DNA: TGCAGCAGCCATAAAGTGACAGGGAATTCACCCCTCCACTTT
size: -
D: TRBD1
V: TRBV20-1
J: TRBJ1-6

CDR3: CASDTRSPTPGSYNEQYF
DNA: TGTGCCAGCGACACCCGATCGCCGACTCCGGGCTCCTACAATGAGCAGTACTTC
size: -
D: -
V: TRBV6-1
J: TRBJ2-7

CDR3: CAISSGTSGNNEQFF
DNA: TGTGCCATCAGTTCCGGGACTAGCGGCAACAATGAGCAGTTCTTC
size: -
D: TRBD2
V: TRBV10-3
J: TRBJ2-1

CDR3: CASSRTGKETQFF
DNA: TGTGCCAGCAGTAGGACAGGGAAAGAGACCCAGTTCTTC
size: -
D: TRBD1
V: TRBV28
J: TRBJ2-1

CDR3: CSVELGSPRRGNTEAFF
DNA: TGCAGCGTTGAGTTGGGTTCACCACGACGGGGGAACACTGAAGCTTTCTTT
size: -
D: -
V: TRBV29-1
J: TRBJ1-1

CDR3: CASAVIGGSSYNEQFF
DNA: TGCGCCAGCGCGGTGATTGGGGGGAGCTCCTACAATGAGCAGTTCTTC
size: -
D: -
V: TRBV5-1
J: TRBJ2-1

CDR3: CASSWDWANPQYF
DNA: TGTGCCAGCAGTTGGGACTGGGCAAATCCGCAGTACTTC
size: -
D: -
V: TRBV28
J: TRBJ2-7

CDR3: CSASGRAGYNEQFF
DNA: TGCAGTGCTAGTGGACGAGCGGGGTACAATGAGCAGTTCTTC
size: -
D: TRBD2
V: TRBV20-1
J: TRBJ2-1

CDR3: CASSQPDRVVGEQYF
DNA: TGCGCCAGCAGCCAACCAGACAGGGTGGTAGGCGAGCAGTACTTC
size: -
D: TRBD1
V: TRBV4-1
J: TRBJ2-7

CDR3: CASSLVRANYGYTF
DNA: TGTGCCAGCAGTTTAGTCCGGGCTAACTATGGCTACACCTTC
size: -
D: -
V: TRBV12-3/TRBV12-4
J: TRBJ1-2

CDR3: CASSPGTIGYNEQFF
DNA: TGCGCCAGCAGCCCAGGGACTATAGGGTACAATGAGCAGTTCTTC
size: few
D: TRBD2
V: TRBV5-1
J: TRBJ2-1